These 4 T cell receptor beta chains originate from one sample sequenced in a study of T cells in Graves' hyperthyroidism and ophthalmopathy. Amplified TCR beta CDR3 regions came from RNA transcripts. During a first-round RT-PCR of the TCR CDR3, the HTBI primer set was used. TCRdb independently ran MiXCR on the multiplex PCR reads; one entry per CDR3 protein. The table shows 530,000 or so distinct CDR3 sequences, with around 46% occurring only once. What was sequenced was peripheral blood or thyroid tissue (not recorded which). These TCRs come from a young woman with Graves' hyperthyroidism.

With regard to this clonotype: A much larger clone differs by one base, so this may be a read error. The chain uses TRBV29-1 and TRBJ1-1; D remains ambiguous. Germline lookup yields CDR1 SQVTM and CDR2 ANQGSEA. CDR3 length: 14 amino acids. Trimming stripped 1 base from V and 4 bases from J, with 13 bases between. CDR3 nucleotides: TGCAGCGTTGAAGGGAGTCAGGAGCGCACTGAAGCTTTCTTT. It encodes CSVEGSQERTEAFF. The full variable domain, rest sourced from reference TRBV29-1 and TRBJ1-1, is SAVISQKPSRDICQRGTSLTIQCQVDSQVTMMFWYRQQPGQSLTLIATANQGSEATYESGFVIDKFPISRPNLTFSTLTVSNMSPEDSSIYLCSVEGSQERTEAFFGQGTRLTVV.

The sample holds many counts of this clonotype. The gene calls are TRBV10-3 and TRBJ1-1, with D possibly TRBD1 on 5 matching bases. V lost 3 bases and J 2 bases, leaving 13 bases between the germline ends. CDR1 and CDR2 from the germline V gene are ENHRY and SYGVKD. This CDR3 is built from 15 residues. The CDR3 sequence is CAISDLEGINTEAFF. CDR3 in DNA: TGTGCCATCAGTGATTTGGAGGGGATAAACACTGAAGCTTTCTTT.

The rearrangement links TRBV12-3 or TRBV12-4 to TRBJ2-5, with TRBD1 identical over 7 bases. After removal of 4 bases from V and 5 bases from J, the junction contained 7 bases not matched to a gene. The CDR3 is made up of 14 amino acids. The CDR3 bases are TGTGCCAGCAGTTCCGAACAGGGGTGGGAGACCCAGTACTTC. Its translation: CASSSEQGWETQYF.

At least ten counts were recorded for this clonotype. At one of its ends the junction is not consistent with the germline gene, which may arise from a read error. CDR3 bases: TGTGCCAGCAGCCAAGATTTGGGTGGGGGCAGTGGGGCCAACGTCCTGACTTTC. Translation gives CASSQDLGGGSGANVLTF. This sequence joins TRBV4-1 and TRBJ2-6, with D tentatively TRBD1 (6 bases). Germline V gene lookup returns CDR1 MGHRA and CDR2 YSYEKL. The CDR3 is 18 amino acids.